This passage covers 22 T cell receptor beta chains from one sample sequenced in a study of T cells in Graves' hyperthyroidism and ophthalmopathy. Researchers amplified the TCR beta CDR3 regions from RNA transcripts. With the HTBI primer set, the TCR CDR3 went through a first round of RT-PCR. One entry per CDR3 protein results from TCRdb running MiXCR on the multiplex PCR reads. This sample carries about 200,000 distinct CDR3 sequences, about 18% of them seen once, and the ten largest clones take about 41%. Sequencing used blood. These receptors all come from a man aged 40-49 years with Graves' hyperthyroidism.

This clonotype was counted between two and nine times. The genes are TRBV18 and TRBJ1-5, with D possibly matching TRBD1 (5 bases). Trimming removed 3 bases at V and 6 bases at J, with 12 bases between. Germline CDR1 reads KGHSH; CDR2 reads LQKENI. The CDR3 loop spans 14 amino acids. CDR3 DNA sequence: TGTGCCAGCTCACCTTTTACGGGGCCTCAGCCCCAGCATTTT. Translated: CASSPFTGPQPQHF.

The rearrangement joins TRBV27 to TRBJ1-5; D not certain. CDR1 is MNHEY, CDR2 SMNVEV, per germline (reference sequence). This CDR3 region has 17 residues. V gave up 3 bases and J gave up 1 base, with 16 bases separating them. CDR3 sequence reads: CASSFLPPTRSNQPQHF. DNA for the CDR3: TGTGCCAGCAGTTTTCTACCCCCGACCCGGAGCAATCAGCCCCAGCATTTT.

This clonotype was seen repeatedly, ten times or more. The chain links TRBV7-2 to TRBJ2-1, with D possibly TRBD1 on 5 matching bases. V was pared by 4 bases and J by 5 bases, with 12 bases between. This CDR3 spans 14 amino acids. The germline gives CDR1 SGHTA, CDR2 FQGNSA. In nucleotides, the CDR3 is TGTGCCAGCAGCTCCTCAGGGATTAACAATGAGCAGTTCTTC. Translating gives CASSSSGINNEQFF.

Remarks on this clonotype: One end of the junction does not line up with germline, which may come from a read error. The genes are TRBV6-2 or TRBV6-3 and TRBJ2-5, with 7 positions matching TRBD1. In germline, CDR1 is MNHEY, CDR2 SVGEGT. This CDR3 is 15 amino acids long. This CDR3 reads CTSSPSTGIKETQYF. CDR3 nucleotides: TGTACCAGCAGTCCGTCGACAGGGATAAAAGAGACCCAGTACTTC.

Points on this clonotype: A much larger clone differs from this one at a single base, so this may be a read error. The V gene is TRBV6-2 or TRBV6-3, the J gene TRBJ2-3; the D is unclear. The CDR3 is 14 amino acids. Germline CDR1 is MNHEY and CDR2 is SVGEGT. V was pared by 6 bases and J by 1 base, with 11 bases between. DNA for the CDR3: TGTGCCAGCAGACTCGACGGGCGCACAGATACGCAGTATTTT. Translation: CASRLDGRTDTQYF.

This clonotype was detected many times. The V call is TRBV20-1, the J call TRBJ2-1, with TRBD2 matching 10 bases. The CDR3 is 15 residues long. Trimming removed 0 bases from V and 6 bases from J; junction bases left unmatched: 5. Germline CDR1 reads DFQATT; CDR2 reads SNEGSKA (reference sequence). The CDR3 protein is CSARDPSGGGNEQFF. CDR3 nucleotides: TGCAGTGCTAGAGATCCTAGCGGGGGTGGCAATGAGCAGTTCTTC.

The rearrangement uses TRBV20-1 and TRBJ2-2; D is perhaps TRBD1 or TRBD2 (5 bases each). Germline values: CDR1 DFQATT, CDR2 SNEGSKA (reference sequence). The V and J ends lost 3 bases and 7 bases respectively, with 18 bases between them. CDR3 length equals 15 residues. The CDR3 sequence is CSASGVPGRIGELFF. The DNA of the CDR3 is TGCAGTGCTAGTGGAGTACCGGGGCGGATCGGGGAGCTGTTTTTT.

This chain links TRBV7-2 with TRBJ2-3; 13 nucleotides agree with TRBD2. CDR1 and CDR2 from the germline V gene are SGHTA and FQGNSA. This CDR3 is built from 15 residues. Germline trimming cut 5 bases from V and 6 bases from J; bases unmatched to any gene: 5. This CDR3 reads CASSRLAGGPDTQYF. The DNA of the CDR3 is TGTGCCAGCAGCCGACTAGCGGGGGGTCCTGATACGCAGTATTTT.

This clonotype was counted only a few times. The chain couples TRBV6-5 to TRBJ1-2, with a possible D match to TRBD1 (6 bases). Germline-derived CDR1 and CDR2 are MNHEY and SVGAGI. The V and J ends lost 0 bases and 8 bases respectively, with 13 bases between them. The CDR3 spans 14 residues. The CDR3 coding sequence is TGTGCCAGCAGTTACTCAAATCCAGGGGACGGCTACACCTTC. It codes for CASSYSNPGDGYTF.

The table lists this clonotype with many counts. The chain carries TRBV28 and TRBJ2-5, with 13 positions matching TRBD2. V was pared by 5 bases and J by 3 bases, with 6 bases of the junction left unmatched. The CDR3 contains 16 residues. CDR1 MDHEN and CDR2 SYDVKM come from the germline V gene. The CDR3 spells CASSDSGLAGEETQYF. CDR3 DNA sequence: TGTGCCAGCAGTGACTCCGGACTAGCGGGGGAAGAGACCCAGTACTTC.

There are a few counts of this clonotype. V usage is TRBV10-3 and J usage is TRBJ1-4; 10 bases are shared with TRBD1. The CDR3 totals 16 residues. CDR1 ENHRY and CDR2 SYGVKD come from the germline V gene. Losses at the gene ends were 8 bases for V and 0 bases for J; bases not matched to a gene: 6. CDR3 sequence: CAIGDRGKTTNEKLFF. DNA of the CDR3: TGTGCCATCGGGGACAGGGGAAAAACAACTAATGAAAAACTGTTTTTT.

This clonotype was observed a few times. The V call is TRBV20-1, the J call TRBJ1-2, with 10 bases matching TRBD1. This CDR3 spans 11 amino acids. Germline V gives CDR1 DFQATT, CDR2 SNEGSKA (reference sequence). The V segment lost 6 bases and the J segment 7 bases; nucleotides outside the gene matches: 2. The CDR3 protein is CSAGQGFGYTF. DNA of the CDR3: TGCAGTGCGGGACAGGGGTTTGGCTACACCTTC.

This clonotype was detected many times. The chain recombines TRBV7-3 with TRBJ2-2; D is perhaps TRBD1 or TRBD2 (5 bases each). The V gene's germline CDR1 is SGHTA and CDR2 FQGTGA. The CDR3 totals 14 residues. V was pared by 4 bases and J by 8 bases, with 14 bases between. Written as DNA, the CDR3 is TGTGCCAGCAGCTGGGGACCCGAGGTGGGGGAGCTGTTTTTT. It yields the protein CASSWGPEVGELFF.

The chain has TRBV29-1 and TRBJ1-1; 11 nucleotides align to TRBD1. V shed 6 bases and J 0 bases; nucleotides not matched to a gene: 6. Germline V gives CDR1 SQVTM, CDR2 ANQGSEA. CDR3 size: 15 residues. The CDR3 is CSVPGTGGLNTEAFF. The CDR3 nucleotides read TGCAGCGTCCCCGGGACAGGGGGATTGAACACTGAAGCTTTCTTT.

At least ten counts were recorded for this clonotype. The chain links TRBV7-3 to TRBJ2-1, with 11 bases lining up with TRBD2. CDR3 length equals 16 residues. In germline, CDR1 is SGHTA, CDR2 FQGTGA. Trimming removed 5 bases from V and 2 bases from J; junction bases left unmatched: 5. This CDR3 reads CASSQTSGVPYNEQFF. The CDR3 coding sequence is TGTGCCAGCAGCCAGACTAGCGGGGTCCCCTACAATGAGCAGTTCTTC.

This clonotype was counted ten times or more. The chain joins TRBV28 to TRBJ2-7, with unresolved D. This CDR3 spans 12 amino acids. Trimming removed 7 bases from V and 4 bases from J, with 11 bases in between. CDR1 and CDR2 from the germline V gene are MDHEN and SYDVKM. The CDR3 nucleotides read TGTGCCAGCACCGTCCCCGGGTACGAGCAGTACTTC. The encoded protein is CASTVPGYEQYF.

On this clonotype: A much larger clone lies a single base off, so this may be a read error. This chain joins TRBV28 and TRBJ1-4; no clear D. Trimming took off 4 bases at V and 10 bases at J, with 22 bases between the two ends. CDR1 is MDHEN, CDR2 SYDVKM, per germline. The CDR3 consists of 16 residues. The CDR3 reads CASSSMLVRGRGKLFF. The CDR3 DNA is TGTGCCAGCAGTTCTATGCTCGTCCGTGGACGTGGAAAACTGTTTTTT. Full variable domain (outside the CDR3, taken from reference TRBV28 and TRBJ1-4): DVKVTQSSRYLVKRTGEKVFLECVQDMDHENMFWYRQDPGLGLRLIYFSYDVKMKEKGDIPEGYSVSREKKERFSLILESASTNQTSMYLCASSSMLVRGRGKLFFGSGTQLSVL.

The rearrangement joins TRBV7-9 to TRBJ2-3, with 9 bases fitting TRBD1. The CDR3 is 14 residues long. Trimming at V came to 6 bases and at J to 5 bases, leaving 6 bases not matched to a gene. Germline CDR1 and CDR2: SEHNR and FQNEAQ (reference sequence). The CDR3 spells CASRLTGGEDTQYF. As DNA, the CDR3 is TGTGCCAGCAGACTTACAGGGGGCGAAGATACGCAGTATTTT.

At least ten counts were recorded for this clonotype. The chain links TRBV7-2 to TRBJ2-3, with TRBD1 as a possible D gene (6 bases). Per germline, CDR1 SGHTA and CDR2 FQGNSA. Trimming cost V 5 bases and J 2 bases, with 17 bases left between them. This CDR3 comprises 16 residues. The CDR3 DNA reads TGTGCCAGCAGCCCCCGAGGGCAGGGGTCCACAGATACGCAGTATTTT. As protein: CASSPRGQGSTDTQYF. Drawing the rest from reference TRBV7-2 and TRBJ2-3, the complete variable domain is GAGVSQSPSNKVTEKGKDVELRCDPISGHTALYWYRQSLGQGLEFLIYFQGNSAPDKSGLPSDRFSAERTGGSVSTLTIQRTQQEDSAVYLCASSPRGQGSTDTQYFGPGTRLTVL.

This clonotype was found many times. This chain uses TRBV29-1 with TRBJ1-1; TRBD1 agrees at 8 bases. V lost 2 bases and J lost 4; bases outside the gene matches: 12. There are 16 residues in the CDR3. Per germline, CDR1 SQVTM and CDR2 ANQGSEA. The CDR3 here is CSVELEVDRESTEAFF. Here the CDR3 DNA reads TGCAGCGTTGAACTGGAAGTGGACAGGGAGAGCACTGAAGCTTTCTTT.

The CDR3: CASSRLAGGSAPDTQYF. Written as DNA, the CDR3 is TGTGCCAGCAGCCGACTAGCGGGGGGGTCCGCACCAGATACGCAGTATTTT. The rearrangement joins TRBV7-3 to TRBJ2-3; 14 bases agree with TRBD2. Germline CDR1 reads SGHTA; CDR2 reads FQGTGA. This CDR3 has 17 residues. V gave up 5 bases and J gave up 4 bases; unmatched junction bases: 8.

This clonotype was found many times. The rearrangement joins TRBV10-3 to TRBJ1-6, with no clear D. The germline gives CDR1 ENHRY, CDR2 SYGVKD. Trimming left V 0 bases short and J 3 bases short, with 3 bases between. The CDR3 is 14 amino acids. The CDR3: CAISESGYNSPLHF. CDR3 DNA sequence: TGTGCCATCAGTGAGTCAGGCTATAATTCACCCCTCCACTTT.